This entry concerns a single T cell receptor (beta chain). Its antigen is not identified. PCR primers comprised 60 Vbeta and 13 Jbeta primers. Assay: immunoSEQ multiplex PCR; the TCRdb copy retains only in-frame clones and omits some. The sample yields 140,000 to 150,000 clones, around 75% seen once. The data originate from a study of cytomegalovirus exposure and HLA in healthy donors. Points from the study as a whole: A later analysis showed HLA-associated TCR beta chains outstripping equally common others in clonal expansion. Many donors carried some public TCRs, although rarity characterized most TCR sequences.

Germline V lookup: CDR1 MNHEY, CDR2 SMNVEV (reference sequence). Germline trimming cut 6 bases from V and 3 bases from J; bases unmatched to any gene: 8. The CDR3 runs 15 residues. The clonotype originates from a man between 60 and 70 years old in good health and CMV-seronegative. The chain links TRBV27 to TRBJ2-7; 10 nucleotides align to TRBD1. Sequenced: PBMCs. The CDR3 sequence is CASSRSTGGVYEQYF. The CDR3 coding sequence is TGTGCCAGCAGCCGGTCGACAGGGGGCGTCTACGAGCAGTACTTC.